Below, 24 T cell receptor beta chains from the same sample are listed, as sequenced in a study of T cells in Graves' hyperthyroidism and ophthalmopathy. TCR beta CDR3 region amplification was performed from RNA transcripts. HTBI primers were used for first-round RT-PCR of the TCR CDR3. Each CDR3 protein is one row after TCRdb ran MiXCR on the multiplex PCR reads. The sample lists a few hundred thousand distinct CDR3 sequences, 15% to 19% occurring once. Sequences were obtained from blood. All receptors derive from a woman younger than 30 with Graves' hyperthyroidism.

This clonotype was seen ten or more times. The chain couples TRBV5-1 to TRBJ2-7; no clear D gene. Germline assignment: CDR1 SGHRS and CDR2 YFSETQ. Between the trimmed V and J ends, which lost 3 bases and 5 bases, there was a span of 12 bases. The CDR3 runs to 13 residues. CDR3 sequence reads: CASSYQGSHEQYF. The CDR3 bases are TGCGCCAGCAGCTACCAAGGGTCCCACGAGCAGTACTTC.

The chain is built from TRBV20-1 and TRBJ1-2; D is uncertain. V lost 0 bases and J lost 2, with 7 bases in between. The length of the CDR3 is 13 residues. The V gene's germline CDR1 is DFQATT and CDR2 SNEGSKA (reference sequence). The CDR3 reads CSARDQVNYGYTF. DNA of the CDR3: TGCAGTGCTAGAGATCAGGTCAACTATGGCTACACCTTC.

The genes are TRBV24-1 and TRBJ2-3, with D possibly matching TRBD2 (6 bases). This CDR3 region has 14 residues. CDR1 and CDR2 (germline): KGHDR, SFDVKD. With 5 bases removed from V and 2 bases from J, the gap between germline ends came to 10 bases. CDR3 nucleotides: TGTGCCACCAGTGTGGGGGGACCCACAGATACGCAGTATTTT. Encoded protein: CATSVGGPTDTQYF.

This clonotype was seen at least ten times. The gene calls are TRBV2 and TRBJ2-3; TRBD2 is a possible D gene (6 bases). From germline, CDR1 is SNHLY and CDR2 FYNNEI. V was trimmed by 3 bases and J by 0 bases, leaving 13 bases between them. The CDR3 runs 16 residues. Written as DNA, the CDR3 is TGTGCCAGCAGTGACGGCGGGGTGTTTAGCACAGATACGCAGTATTTT. Amino acid sequence: CASSDGGVFSTDTQYF.

This clonotype was recorded at least ten times. The rearrangement links TRBV11-3 to TRBJ2-1; 11 bases line up with TRBD2. The CDR3 covers 15 residues. Germline trimming cut 2 bases from V and 8 bases from J; bases unmatched to any gene: 5. Germline assignment: CDR1 SGHNT and CDR2 YENEEA. The DNA of the CDR3 is TGTGCCAGCAGCTTAATAGCGGGAGGGTTATATGAGCAGTTCTTC. Protein product: CASSLIAGGLYEQFF.

The CDR3 region has the DNA TGTGCCAGCAGCCAAGTTGGGGGTTCCCGTTCCTACGAGCAGTACTTC. It encodes CASSQVGGSRSYEQYF. The rearrangement uses TRBV14 and TRBJ2-7; D tentatively fits TRBD1 or TRBD2 (5 bases each). Trimming took 1 base from V and 1 from J, leaving 14 bases between them. Germline-derived CDR1 and CDR2 are SGHDN and FVKESK. This CDR3 is built from 16 residues.

In its sample, this clonotype was seen a few times. The V gene is TRBV27, the J gene TRBJ2-5, with D tentatively TRBD2 (6 bases). The CDR3 totals 16 residues. V shed 2 bases and J shed 0 bases, with 13 bases lying between them. The germline CDR1 and CDR2 sequences are MNHEY and SMNVEV (reference sequence). CDR3: CASSLRASENQETQYF. For the CDR3, the DNA is TGTGCCAGCAGTTTAAGGGCTAGCGAAAACCAAGAGACCCAGTACTTC.

The sample holds many counts of this clonotype. The chain joins TRBV20-1 to TRBJ2-3, with D unresolved. V was cut by 3 bases and J by 7 bases, with 8 bases left in between. Germline lookup yields CDR1 DFQATT and CDR2 SNEGSKA (reference sequence). The CDR3 spans 11 residues. The CDR3 protein is CSASSVYTQYF. As DNA, the CDR3 is TGCAGTGCTAGTTCGGTGTATACGCAGTATTTT.

This clonotype was detected ten times or more. The V and J genes are TRBV18 and TRBJ2-7, with D perhaps TRBD1 or TRBD2 (6 bases each). The V gene lost 3 bases and the J gene lost 5 bases, with 11 bases spanning the gap. Germline CDR1 KGHSH, CDR2 LQKENI. The CDR3 length is 13 residues. DNA of the CDR3: TGTGCCAGCTCACCCCGGGGGCCGGACGAGCAGTACTTC. This translates into CASSPRGPDEQYF.

The chain joins TRBV6-1 to TRBJ2-7; 11 bases map to TRBD1. CDR3 size: 15 residues. Trimming at V came to 6 bases and at J to 6 bases, leaving 10 bases not matched to a gene. The germline gives CDR1 MNHNS, CDR2 SASEGT. CDR3 bases: TGTGCCAGCAGGCCGGGGCGGGGACAGGGGGGCGAGCAGTACTTC. Amino acid sequence: CASRPGRGQGGEQYF.

This clonotype was seen repeatedly, ten times or more. The V and J genes are TRBV6-1 and TRBJ1-2; D is uncertain. Trimming took 6 bases from V and 0 from J, leaving 20 bases between them. This CDR3 region has 17 residues. Germline V CDR1 and CDR2: MNHNS, SASEGT. CDR3 in amino acids: CASSPRPGTLANYGYTF. The CDR3 nucleotides read TGTGCCAGCAGCCCTCGGCCGGGAACACTAGCTAACTATGGCTACACCTTC.

The J gene is TRBJ1-5, the V gene TRBV11-2; the D is unclear. The V end lost 0 bases, the J end lost 6 bases, and 6 bases lay between the germline ends. In germline, CDR1 is SGHAT, CDR2 FQNNGV. The CDR3 is 13 amino acids. CDR3 sequence reads: CASSLEVFQPQHF. CDR3 coding DNA: TGTGCCAGCAGCTTAGAAGTTTTTCAGCCCCAGCATTTT. Filled out from reference TRBV11-2 and TRBJ1-5, the complete variable domain reads EAGVAQSPRYKIIEKRQSVAFWCNPISGHATLYWYQQILGQGPKLLIQFQNNGVVDDSQLPKDRFSAERLKGVDSTLKIQPAKLEDSAVYLCASSLEVFQPQHFGDGTRLSIL.

In its sample, this clonotype was seen a few times. V is TRBV10-3 and J is TRBJ2-7; D gene unclear. With 8 bases removed from V and 3 bases from J, the gap between germline ends came to 8 bases. Per germline, CDR1 ENHRY and CDR2 SYGVKD. The CDR3 has 11 residues. The chain's CDR3 is CAIGRDYEQYF. The CDR3 DNA follows: TGTGCCATCGGTCGAGACTACGAGCAGTACTTC.

Concerning this clonotype itself: Being one base from a much bigger clone, this may be a read error. The gene calls are TRBV6-5 and TRBJ2-2, with D perhaps TRBD2 (6 bases). The CDR3 is 16 amino acids. The germline V gene encodes CDR1 MNHEY and CDR2 SVGAGI. CDR3 in DNA: TGTGCCAGCAGTTTCCCGGACACTGCGAACACCGGGGGGCTGTTTTTT. Encoded protein: CASSFPDTANTGGLFF.

The CDR3 protein is CASRQPSSSAQYF. DNA of the CDR3: TGTGCCAGCAGACAGCCATCTAGCTCGGCGCAGTACTTC. The chain combines TRBV7-9 with TRBJ2-7, with D tentatively TRBD2 (5 bases). The CDR3 loop spans 13 amino acids. Germline V lookup: CDR1 SEHNR, CDR2 FQNEAQ (reference sequence). Trimming pared 6 bases from V and 9 bases from J, leaving 18 bases between. The full variable domain, rest sourced from reference TRBV7-9 and TRBJ2-7, is DTGVSQNPRHKITKRGQNVTFRCDPISEHNRLYWYRQTLGQGPEFLTYFQNEAQLEKSRLLSDRFSAERPKGSFSTLEIQRTEQGDSAMYLCASRQPSSSAQYFGPGTRLTVT.

There are a few counts of this clonotype. The rearrangement uses TRBV28 and TRBJ1-5, with D maybe TRBD1 (6 bases). CDR3 length equals 16 residues. With 4 bases removed from V and 2 bases from J, the gap between germline ends came to 15 bases. CDR1 and CDR2 from the germline V gene are MDHEN and SYDVKM. Here the CDR3 reads CASSSPTGSGNQPQHF. CDR3 DNA: TGTGCCAGCAGTTCACCCACAGGGTCGGGCAATCAGCCCCAGCATTTT.

This clonotype appeared a single time. This chain joins TRBV6-1 and TRBJ2-5; 10 bases are a match to TRBD2. There are 17 residues in the CDR3. The V gene's germline CDR1 is MNHNS and CDR2 SASEGT. V lost 6 bases and J lost 4; bases outside the gene matches: 14. CDR3 protein: CASSERGSGRARETQYF. CDR3 DNA: TGTGCCAGCAGCGAGAGGGGAAGCGGGAGGGCCCGAGAGACCCAGTACTTC.

The chain joins TRBV19 to TRBJ1-2; 7 nucleotides line up with TRBD1. The CDR3 is made up of 15 amino acids. CDR1 and CDR2 from the germline V gene are LNHDA and SQIVND (reference sequence). V was pared by 5 bases and J by 0 bases, with 6 bases of the junction left unmatched. For the CDR3, the DNA is TGTGCCAGTAGTCTAGGGACAGCTTCTAACTATGGCTACACCTTC. It is translated as CASSLGTASNYGYTF.

This clonotype was observed many times. The rearrangement links TRBV24-1 to TRBJ2-7; D is ambiguous. This CDR3 comprises 16 residues. V gave up 3 bases and J gave up 2 bases, with 16 bases separating them. In germline, CDR1 is KGHDR, CDR2 SFDVKD. CDR3 nucleotide sequence: TGTGCCACCAGTGATAAGGTAATGGTGAATCCCTACGAGCAGTACTTC. Translating gives CATSDKVMVNPYEQYF.

There are many counts of this clonotype. The gene calls are TRBV6-1 and TRBJ1-2; no firm D call. Looked up from germline, CDR1 is MNHNS and CDR2 is SASEGT. The CDR3 covers 14 residues. Trimming pared 6 bases from V and 3 bases from J, leaving 14 bases between. CDR3 protein: CASREGRTDYGYTF. CDR3 bases: TGTGCCAGCAGGGAGGGCCGGACGGACTATGGCTACACCTTC.

In its sample, this clonotype was seen many times. This sequence joins TRBV30 and TRBJ1-2; D is unresolved. CDR3 length: 11 amino acids. The V end lost 2 bases, the J end lost 13 bases, and 14 bases lay between the germline ends. Germline assignment: CDR1 GTSNPN and CDR2 SVGIG (reference sequence). The CDR3 here is CAWSRADHFTF. Here the CDR3 DNA reads TGTGCCTGGAGTCGAGCAGATCATTTCACCTTC.

In its sample, this clonotype was seen many times. J is TRBJ1-4 and V is TRBV5-5, with D uncertain. This CDR3 contains 15 residues. V lost 4 bases, J lost 5 bases, and 15 bases lay in between. CDR1 and CDR2 from the germline V gene are SGHKS and YYEKEE (reference sequence). The CDR3 sequence is CASSPQLGLNEKLFF. The CDR3 DNA sequence: TGTGCCAGCAGCCCCCAACTCGGTTTGAATGAAAAACTGTTTTTT.

Ten or more counts support this clonotype. The chain is built from TRBV20-1 and TRBJ2-3; 11 bases fit TRBD1. Unmatched junction bases numbered 3, after V lost 4 bases and J lost 9 bases. The CDR3 has 12 amino acids. CDR1 is DFQATT, CDR2 SNEGSKA, per germline (reference sequence). The CDR3 DNA reads TGCAGTGCTAACCGGGACAGGGGGACGCAGTATTTT. Amino acid sequence: CSANRDRGTQYF.

This clonotype was seen a few times. This chain uses TRBV18 with TRBJ1-4, with D perhaps matching TRBD1 (6 bases). The germline V gene encodes CDR1 KGHSH and CDR2 LQKENI. The CDR3 is made up of 14 amino acids. The germline V and J ends were trimmed by 3 bases and 8 bases, with 13 bases remaining between them. The CDR3 spells CASSPSGAGEKLFF. The CDR3 DNA is TGTGCCAGCTCACCTTCAGGGGCCGGGGAAAAACTGTTTTTT. Filled out from reference TRBV18 and TRBJ1-4, the complete variable domain reads NAGVMQNPRHLVRRRGQEARLRCSPMKGHSHVYWYRQLPEEGLKFMVYLQKENIIDESGMPKERFSAEFPKEGPSILRIQQVVRGDSAAYFCASSPSGAGEKLFFGSGTQLSVL.